The sequence of this TCR beta chain was determined in a study of CD8 T cells in ankylosing spondylitis. The sample holds many counts of this clonotype. Its matching antigen is unknown. This CDR3 region has 16 residues. V was pared by 4 bases and J by 0 bases, with 15 bases between. TCRdb reprocessed the 5' RACE reads via MiXCR and lists one record per CDR3 protein. Among about 39,000 distinct CDR3 sequences listed, approximately 10% were seen once. Notes on the study in general: Those disease-linked clones were CD8+; they were also relatively rare in peripheral blood.

The chain uses TRBV12-3 or TRBV12-4 and TRBJ2-5; the D gene could be TRBD1 or TRBD2 (5 bases each). This TCR was sampled from a male donor with ankylosing spondylitis or in good health (not recorded which). Sequenced input: blood, either unsorted or a sorted T cell fraction (not recorded which). The CDR3 here is CASSSRGSGYQETQYF. The CDR3 DNA sequence: TGTGCCAGCAGTTCCAGAGGGTCAGGGTACCAAGAGACCCAGTACTTC.